This TCR beta chain is drawn from a study of blood T cell repertoires in COVID-19. Study at large: Donors in the United States, Italy and Spain gave samples during acute or convalescent COVID-19. The cDNA or gDNA used as material had been derived from T cells, B-cell-depleted T cells, or PBMCs.

The junction had 8 bases not matched to a gene; V was cut back by 3 bases and J by 5 bases. The CDR3 extends over 17 amino acids. Germline CDR1 reads KGHDR; CDR2 reads SFDVKD. Authors' processing steps: It was from reference gene primer amplification that nucleated cell counts were estimated. The repertoire was sequenced with immunoSEQ multiplex PCR; TCRdb's copy has only in-frame clones and lacks some. That table is the source of V, J and clone size, and D and trimming were worked out from the DNA. The sample lists approximately 47,000 clones, 90% seen once, with under 20% in the top ten. This TCR was sampled from a man in his 70s with active COVID-19. Material for sequencing was peripheral blood. V usage is TRBV24-1 and J usage is TRBJ2-3; 12 positions agree with TRBD2. The CDR3 DNA reads as TGTGCCACCAGTGATCCTCCTAGCGGGGGGGCGGTAGATACGCAGTATTTT. This sequence encodes CATSDPPSGGAVDTQYF.